Presented here are 23 T cell receptor beta chains from one specimen sequenced in a study of CD8+ T cells in alopecia areata. Reverse transcription of extracted RNA yielded cDNA, which provided the sequencing template. Profiling relied on immunoSEQ multiplex PCR, and the TCRdb table lists in-frame clones only, not all of them. Here the sample spans 200,000 or so clones, roughly three fifths being singletons. The sample taken for sequencing was CD8+ T cells sorted from blood. Receptors were obtained from a human donor in good health.

This clone appeared a few times. The genes are TRBV27 and TRBJ1-1; no reliable D call. From germline, CDR1 is MNHEY and CDR2 SMNVEV (reference sequence). The V and J ends lost 6 bases and 1 base respectively, with 9 bases between them. The CDR3 totals 13 residues. The CDR3 DNA follows: TGTGCCAGCAGGATAAGCCCGAACACTGAAGCTTTCTTT. It is translated as CASRISPNTEAFF.

The chain employs TRBV2 and TRBJ2-3; 12 nucleotides align to TRBD2. Germline CDR1 and CDR2: SNHLY and FYNNEI. The CDR3 totals 17 residues. The junction had 4 bases not matched to a gene; V was cut back by 3 bases and J by 0 bases. In DNA, the CDR3 is TGTGCCAGCAGTGATGCTAGCGGGGGGGTTAGCACAGATACGCAGTATTTT. Translation gives CASSDASGGVSTDTQYF.

This clone was observed once. This chain uses TRBV23-1 with TRBJ1-6; maybe TRBD1 (6 bases). TRBV23-1 has ORF status, its function being uncertain. The V end lost 10 bases, the J end lost 0 bases, and 13 bases lay between the germline ends. The CDR3 length is 15 residues. The CDR3 sequence is CATYRDISYNSPLHF. CDR3 bases: TGCGCCACATACAGGGACATCTCCTATAATTCACCCCTCCACTTT.

The chain employs TRBV15 and TRBJ1-6; D remains ambiguous. Germline lookup yields CDR1 LNHNV and CDR2 YYDKDF (reference sequence). V shed 0 bases and J shed 9 bases, with 18 bases lying between them. This CDR3 region has 17 residues. In DNA form, the CDR3 reads TGTGCCACCAGCAGAGATCGGGCTCGCGTCGGTAGTTCACCCCTCCACTTT. Encoded protein: CATSRDRARVGSSPLHF.

A few counts support this clone. The CDR3 sequence is CATSRGLSGANVLTF. The DNA of the CDR3 is TGTGCCACCAGCAGGGGCCTTTCTGGGGCCAACGTCCTGACTTTC. The rearrangement uses TRBV15 and TRBJ2-6; D is ambiguous. The germline CDR1 and CDR2 sequences are LNHNV and YYDKDF (reference sequence). Trimming cost V 3 bases and J 1 base, with 7 bases left between them. This CDR3 has 15 amino acids. Full variable domain (rest looked up from reference TRBV15 and TRBJ2-6): DAMVIQNPRYQVTQFGKPVTLSCSQTLNHNVMYWYQQKSSQAPKLLFHYYDKDFNNEADTPDNFQSRRPNTSFCFLDIRSPGLGDTAMYLCATSRGLSGANVLTFGAGSRLTVL.

The chain couples TRBV12-5 to TRBJ1-2, with TRBD1 identical over 7 bases. Looked up from germline, CDR1 is LGHNT and CDR2 is FRNRAP. V shed 5 bases and J 5 bases; nucleotides not matched to a gene: 5. This CDR3 contains 13 residues. The CDR3 nucleotides read TGTGCTAGTGGTCTTGGGACAGTGTATGGCTACACCTTC. Translated: CASGLGTVYGYTF.

The chain has TRBV29-1 and TRBJ2-1, with a possible D match to TRBD2 (6 bases). The CDR3 extends over 13 amino acids. V gave up 7 bases and J gave up 2 bases, with 12 bases separating them. Germline V gene sequence: CDR1 SQVTM, CDR2 ANQGSEA. CDR3: CSAAGGTYNEQFF. CDR3 DNA: TGCAGCGCTGCCGGGGGTACCTACAATGAGCAGTTCTTC.

The chain is built from TRBV27 and TRBJ1-6; D is perhaps TRBD1 (5 bases). With 10 bases removed from V and 6 bases from J, the gap between germline ends came to 19 bases. The germline gives CDR1 MNHEY, CDR2 SMNVEV (reference sequence). This CDR3 has 15 residues. The CDR3 protein is CATGGQGSFNSPLHF. The CDR3 coding sequence is TGTGCCACCGGGGGTCAGGGTTCGTTTAATTCACCCCTCCACTTT.

V is TRBV29-1 and J is TRBJ1-2; D may be TRBD1 (6 bases). Trimming stripped 7 bases from V and 1 base from J, with 10 bases between. CDR3 size: 12 residues. CDR1 is SQVTM and CDR2 is ANQGSEA in the germline V gene. CDR3 DNA sequence: TGCAGCGGAGGGACACTTAACTATGGCTACACCTTC. Translated: CSGGTLNYGYTF.

The J gene is TRBJ2-7, the V gene TRBV11-2; D ambiguous. Germline V gives CDR1 SGHAT, CDR2 FQNNGV. The ends were cut back, 5 bases at V and 3 bases at J, with 5 bases in the middle. This CDR3 region has 11 residues. Here the CDR3 reads CASSAGYEQYF. The DNA for the CDR3 is TGTGCCAGCAGCGCAGGCTACGAGCAGTACTTC.

In its sample, this clone was seen a few times. V gene TRBV29-1 combines with J gene TRBJ2-5, with a possible D match to TRBD2 (7 bases). Trimming removed 3 bases from V and 5 bases from J, with 16 bases in between. The CDR3 has 14 amino acids. Germline assignment: CDR1 SQVTM and CDR2 ANQGSEA. CDR3: CSVDGGADEETQYF. Written as DNA, the CDR3 is TGCAGCGTTGATGGGGGGGCTGATGAGGAGACCCAGTACTTC. Together with reference TRBV29-1 and TRBJ2-5, the CDR3 gives the full variable domain: SAVISQKPSRDICQRGTSLTIQCQVDSQVTMMFWYRQQPGQSLTLIATANQGSEATYESGFVIDKFPISRPNLTFSTLTVSNMSPEDSSIYLCSVDGGADEETQYFGPGTRLLVL.

The rearrangement joins TRBV11-1 to TRBJ2-3; the match to TRBD2 covers 9 bases. In germline, CDR1 is SGHAT, CDR2 FQDESV (reference sequence). The CDR3 runs to 15 residues. J was trimmed by 3 bases and V by 2 bases; bases with no gene match: 3. The CDR3 spells CASSLPSGDTDTQYF. CDR3 nucleotide sequence: TGTGCCAGCAGCTTACCTAGCGGGGATACAGATACGCAGTATTTT. Supplemented by reference TRBV11-1 and TRBJ2-3, the full variable domain reads EAEVAQSPRYKITEKSQAVAFWCDPISGHATLYWYRQILGQGPELLVQFQDESVVDDSQLPKDRFSAERLKGVDSTLKIQPAELGDSAMYLCASSLPSGDTDTQYFGPGTRLTVL.

This chain uses TRBV15 with TRBJ2-2; 9 bases map to TRBD1. V lost 0 bases, J lost 8 bases, and 10 bases stayed unmatched. The CDR3 runs 17 residues. Germline V lookup: CDR1 LNHNV, CDR2 YYDKDF (reference sequence). The CDR3 DNA reads TGTGCCACCAGCAGAGATGGAGAAGGACAGGGGATTGGGGAGCTGTTTTTT. Amino acids: CATSRDGEGQGIGELFF.

This chain uses TRBV27 with TRBJ2-7; 11 bases fit TRBD1. Germline CDR1 is MNHEY and CDR2 is SMNVEV (reference sequence). CDR3 length equals 14 residues. The junction had 9 bases not matched to a gene; V was cut back by 5 bases and J by 9 bases. The CDR3 protein is CASSPGTGGTGQYF. The CDR3 coding sequence is TGTGCCAGCAGTCCCGGGACAGGGGGTACGGGGCAGTACTTC.

The chain links TRBV13 to TRBJ1-2, with D perhaps TRBD1 (5 bases). Germline V gene data show CDR1 as PRHDT and CDR2 as FYEKMQ (reference sequence). The ends were cut back, 5 bases at V and 6 bases at J, with 16 bases in the middle. CDR3 length: 14 residues. CDR3 loop: CASSASVLGDGYTF. CDR3 in DNA: TGTGCCAGCAGCGCCTCGGTCCTGGGGGATGGCTACACCTTC.

The CDR3 loop is CASSAGTERSYEQYF. The CDR3 DNA follows: TGTGCCAGCAGCGCGGGGACCGAACGCTCCTACGAGCAGTACTTC. The rearrangement uses TRBV7-9 and TRBJ2-7; D is possibly TRBD2 (6 bases). V dropped 5 bases and J dropped 0 bases, with 14 bases sitting between them. CDR1 and CDR2 from the germline V gene are SEHNR and FQNEAQ (reference sequence). The CDR3 covers 15 residues.

This chain joins TRBV27 and TRBJ2-7; possible D gene TRBD2, 6 bases. Germline CDR1 and CDR2: MNHEY and SMNVEV (reference sequence). V was trimmed by 9 bases and J by 3 bases, leaving 18 bases between them. This CDR3 has 14 residues. As DNA, the CDR3 is TGTGCCAGACCCCTTTGGGCGGGGAGCTACGAGCAGTACTTC. Protein: CARPLWAGSYEQYF.

This rearrangement joins TRBV14 to TRBJ2-4, with D perhaps assigned TRBD1 or TRBD2 (5 bases each). The germline V gene has CDR1 SGHDN and CDR2 FVKESK. The CDR3 contains 15 residues. Trimming shortened V by 3 bases and J by 6 bases, and 15 bases separated the two germline ends. The CDR3 protein is CASSHTGTPGNIQYF. In DNA form, the CDR3 reads TGTGCCAGCAGCCATACCGGGACGCCAGGAAACATTCAGTACTTC.

V and J are TRBV4-1 and TRBJ2-2; D remains unclear. The CDR3 consists of 13 residues. V shed 1 base and J shed 8 bases, with 8 bases lying between them. Per germline, CDR1 MGHRA and CDR2 YSYEKL. In nucleotides, the CDR3 is TGCGCCAGCAGCCAAGCGAGGAAAGGGGAGCTGTTTTTT. Residues: CASSQARKGELFF.

This clone was seen a few times. The chain recombines TRBV4-1 with TRBJ2-3; D may be TRBD1 or TRBD2 (5 bases each). The germline CDR1 and CDR2 sequences are MGHRA and YSYEKL. This CDR3 has 13 amino acids. V was cut by 5 bases and J by 6 bases, with 12 bases left in between. CDR3 nucleotide sequence: TGCGCCAGCAGCAGCCGGGACCTGGATACGCAGTATTTT. This translates into CASSSRDLDTQYF.

The chain is built from TRBV5-1 and TRBJ2-3, with TRBD2 matching 8 bases. The CDR3 loop spans 16 amino acids. V gave up 4 bases and J gave up 0 bases; unmatched junction bases: 7. Germline assignment: CDR1 SGHRS and CDR2 YFSETQ. The chain's CDR3 is CASSLWRGESTDTQYF. The CDR3 DNA reads as TGCGCCAGCAGCCTCTGGCGGGGGGAGAGCACAGATACGCAGTATTTT.

This clone was observed once. This rearrangement joins TRBV6-5 to TRBJ1-4, with D unresolved. Germline values: CDR1 MNHEY, CDR2 SVGAGI. This CDR3 contains 15 residues. Trimming took off 2 bases at V and 8 bases at J, with 15 bases between the two ends. The CDR3 here is CASSYHRDLGEKLFF. CDR3 bases: TGTGCCAGCAGTTACCACCGAGACCTAGGGGAAAAACTGTTTTTT.

This clone was observed at least ten times. This chain joins TRBV2 and TRBJ1-2; tentatively, D is TRBD1 (5 bases). In germline, CDR1 is SNHLY, CDR2 FYNNEI. The V end lost 7 bases, the J end lost 8 bases, and 14 bases lay between the germline ends. This CDR3 is built from 12 residues. This chain's CDR3 is CASTAGYRGYTF. In DNA, the CDR3 is TGTGCCAGCACCGCAGGGTATCGCGGCTACACCTTC.